This T cell receptor (beta chain) was identified during a study of Graves' ophthalmopathy and Graves' hyperthyroidism. Using RNA transcripts, the TCR beta CDR3 regions were amplified. First-round RT-PCR relied on HTBI primers, and a second-round multiplex PCR came next. Each CDR3 protein is one row after TCRdb ran MiXCR on the multiplex PCR reads. There are hundreds of thousands of distinct CDR3 sequences in the sample; around 15% occur only once, and 9.8% lies in the top ten. In germline, CDR1 is MNHEY, CDR2 SMNVEV (reference sequence). The V end was cut by 1 base, the J end by 6 bases, with 7 bases between. This CDR3 is 14 amino acids long. This clonotype has a count of ten or more.

Sequencing was carried out using blood. The chain couples TRBV27 to TRBJ2-6; no clear D. This sequence originates from a woman aged 25 to 45 with Graves' ophthalmopathy. The CDR3 region has the DNA TGTGCCAGCAGTTTATGGGGTGAGGCCAACGTCCTGACTTTC. Its protein is CASSLWGEANVLTF.